This note documents a single TCR beta chain sequence. The target of this receptor is not known. No much larger clone exists at a distance of one base, and base qualities are not known. Its CDR3 holds 12 amino acids, cysteine through phenylalanine. Just the 36-base CDR3 DNA is kept, in frame starting at base 1. The germline V gene yields KGHSH for CDR1 and LQKENI for CDR2. V and J are truncated by 0 bases and 7 bases respectively, leaving an intervening sequence of 7 bases. TCR CDR3 regions were amplified from genomic DNA by multiplex PCR using the deep immunoSEQ assay. Extracted genomic DNA from each cell subset was spread evenly across all wells of several immunoSEQ 96-well plates, with each plate serving as a replicate. For sorted subsets, around 200 ng genomic DNA, equal to tens of thousands of T cell genomes, was loaded into each replicate PCR. The purified libraries were quantified using a Qubit 3.0 fluorometer, sized with a Bioanalyzer 2100, and then quantified again using the KAPA Library Quantification kit. Each immunoSEQ 96-well plate was sequenced on its own single-read 150-cycle Illumina NextSeq 550 flow cell. Per the authors' processing: Because only junctional sequences without quality scores were contained in the immunoSEQ output, filtering matching that applied to full-length reads could not be performed. Sequences were annotated with PyIR, a Python wrapper for IgBLAST v1.9, and V/J genes and CDR3 were assigned using IMGT germline references. Reads with weak V/J assignments (E-value above 1e-6), missing CDR3, stop codons, out-of-frame junctions, or ambiguous translated residues were removed. A V3J clonotype was defined by an identical inferred V gene, J gene, and CDR3 amino acid sequence. Percentage overlap between repertoires was calculated by dividing the number of shared unique clonotypes by the size of the smaller repertoire. Three approaches were used to assess repertoire richness: RTK rarefaction, the Chao1 estimator, and Recon v2.1 estimates of unobserved clonotypes. OLGA was used to compute generation probabilities for all TCRbeta clonotypes that the gDNA method yielded from a handful of donors. The source is immuneACCESS, and TCRdb retained only in-frame sequences with V and J called. Part of the clones is not carried over; for the studies checked, unresolved V genes explain less than half of this, and the remainder is unexplained. That table gives V, J and clone size, and the DNA gave D and trimming. This sample lists roughly 2.4 million clones; 90% to 97% were detected once. Roughly 0.13% of the sample rests with the top ten.

These data belong to a study of shared clonotypes between healthy human individuals (dated by TCRdb to 2019 to 2021). As for the study more broadly: Three men and a couple of women, aged 18 to 49 years, made up the cohort. The study deeply sequenced blood TCR repertoires of several healthy adults to estimate repertoire size and the extent of clonotype sharing between individuals. Per donor, three plates each were used for CD4 naive and CD4 memory, two for CD8 naive, and one for CD8 memory. Libraries were prepared and TCR repertoires were sequenced by different laboratories using diverse techniques, in order to increase sequencing depth and limit assay-specific biases. Per donor, leukapheresis produced somewhere between about 0.9 and 9 billion PBMCs. Points the paper makes about the study in general: Incomplete sequencing was indicated by rarefaction of sorted-subset datasets, despite the large sequencing depth. Pairwise subsampling led to the expectation that sequencing depth would affect the degree of clonotype sharing among donors. Sampling was limited to blood, and TCR repertoires in tissue likely differ from TCR repertoires in blood. Sharing across several donors was observed for around 5% of naive CD4, over 3% of naive CD8, about 2.3% of memory CD4, and 0.4% of memory CD8 clonotypes. Larger estimated clonotype richness was generally found for naive subsets than for memory subsets. Compared with non-shared clonotypes, clonotypes shared by all four sorted-subset donors had higher generation probabilities. The genetic and exposure-history diversity represented was limited by the small number of donors.

The donors were healthy, HIV-negative adults who had no recently reported acute infections or vaccinations. All donors were Caucasian adults living in Nashville, Tennessee, USA. Magnetic negative selection was used to enrich CD4+ T cells, after which naive cells were positively selected on CD45RA and the negative fraction became the memory subset. After blood collection by leukapheresis, PBMCs were isolated using Ficoll-Histopaque density gradient centrifugation and then cryopreserved in the vapor phase of liquid nitrogen. Analytical flow cytometry was used to check the purity and quantity of every magnetically sorted T cell population. Each sorted fraction had its genomic DNA isolated and then quantified by UV absorbance on a Nanodrop 2000c.

The rearrangement combines TRBV18 with TRBJ2-7; too little of a D gene remains to name it. The origin of this receptor is a man aged 18 to 30 in good health. The sequencing sample was made of naive CD4+ T cells sorted from blood. The cell subset or site label, as the study defines it: CD45RA+ positively selected. The encoded CDR3 is CASSPPGKEQYF. The DNA sequence reads TGTGCCAGCTCACCACCGGGTAAGGAGCAGTACTTC.